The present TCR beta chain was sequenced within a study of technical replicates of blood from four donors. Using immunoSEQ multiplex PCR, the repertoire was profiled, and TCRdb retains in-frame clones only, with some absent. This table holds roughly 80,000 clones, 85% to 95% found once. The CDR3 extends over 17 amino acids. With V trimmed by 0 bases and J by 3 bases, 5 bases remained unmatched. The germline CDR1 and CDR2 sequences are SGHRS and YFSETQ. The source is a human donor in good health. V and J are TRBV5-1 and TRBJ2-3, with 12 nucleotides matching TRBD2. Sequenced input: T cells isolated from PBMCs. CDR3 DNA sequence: TGCGCCAGCAGCTTGGTCGGACTAGCGGGATATACAGATACGCAGTATTTT. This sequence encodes CASSLVGLAGYTDTQYF.